Described below is a single TCR beta chain sequence and its context. The entry originates in a study of blood T cell repertoires in COVID-19. Study-level background: Whether acute or convalescent, the COVID-19 samples came from the United States, Italy and Spain. From T cells, B-cell-depleted T cells, or PBMCs came the material, which was cDNA or gDNA.

Germline-derived CDR1 and CDR2 are LGHNA and YSLEER. This CDR3 contains 16 residues. Trimming took 1 base from V and 10 from J; bases not matched to a gene: 12. In the study's own analysis: Using reference gene primer amplification, nucleated cell counts were estimated. This table comes from immunoSEQ multiplex PCR, and its TCRdb copy is limited to in-frame clones, with some not included. That table furnishes V, J and clone size, whereas the DNA furnished D and trimming. The table includes 200,000 to 250,000 clones, 80% detected once. The material sequenced was peripheral blood. This sequence originates from a human donor in a cohort sampled during active COVID-19. V and J are TRBV4-3 and TRBJ2-1, with 8 nucleotides matching TRBD2. The CDR3 loop reads CASSQGRTSRLGEQFF. CDR3 DNA sequence: TGCGCCAGCAGCCAAGGGAGGACTAGCCGTCTAGGGGAGCAGTTCTTC.